This T cell receptor beta chain comes out of a study of shared clonotypes between healthy human individuals. Findings and limits, study-wide: The diversity represented, both genetic and in exposure history, was limited by few donors.

Germline V gene data show CDR1 as MDHEN and CDR2 as SYDVKM. CDR3 length: 11 amino acids. V was trimmed by 3 bases and J by 8 bases, leaving 7 bases between them. On this clone: Its antigen remains unidentified.

The donor cohort consisted entirely of Caucasian adults residing in Nashville, Tennessee. Method: immunoSEQ multiplex PCR; TCRdb's copy keeps in-frame clones and lacks some. The table has under 2.5 million clones, 80% to 95% seen once. The sequenced sample was naive CD4+ T cells from PBMCs. Subset of the sample: CD45RA+ positively selected. This receptor was obtained from a man between 18 and 29 years old in good health. Some clones in this sample may be carry-over from other donors' samples. The chain employs TRBV28 and TRBJ1-1; D call uncertain. This chain's CDR3 is CASSFELEAFF. In DNA, the CDR3 is TGTGCCAGCAGTTTCGAGTTAGAAGCTTTCTTT. Complete variable domain (other parts from reference TRBV28 and TRBJ1-1): DVKVTQSSRYLVKRTGEKVFLECVQDMDHENMFWYRQDPGLGLRLIYFSYDVKMKEKGDIPEGYSVSREKKERFSLILESASTNQTSMYLCASSFELEAFFGQGTRLTVV.